This T cell receptor beta chain was profiled in a study of T-cell memory formation after mild COVID-19. At the level of the study: Among the donors, TCR clusters were largely specific to each donor.

Germline loops: CDR1 DFQATT, CDR2 SNEGSKA (reference sequence). V was shortened by 3 bases and J by 7 bases, with 12 bases between the two germline ends. The CDR3 length is 12 residues. TCRdb itself ran the 5' RACE reads through MiXCR, one entry per CDR3 protein. The sample records hundreds of thousands of distinct CDR3 sequences, about an eighth being singletons. Study-level findings and limits: Within pre-infection memory, some responding clones were found, suggesting cross-reactive memory joined. Confirmation of SARS-CoV-2 specificity was lacking for second-wave clones peaking day 37.

This clonotype was seen a handful of times. Its target is not known. Sequencing was performed on PBMCs or a T cell subset sorted from them (not recorded which). The chain carries TRBV20-1 and TRBJ1-2, with D possibly matching TRBD1 (5 bases). The source is a man between 18 and 29 years old who had mild COVID-19 (a few samples of this study predate the infection). Cell type and time point are not known. DNA of the CDR3: TGCAGTGCTAGCCCCGGGGCCTTTGGCTACACCTTC. Translated, it gives CSASPGAFGYTF.